This record concerns one T cell receptor beta chain sequence. The sample comes from a study of OX40 agonist ivuxolimab in advanced cancers. Whole-study context: It was ivuxolimab, an agonistic anti-OX40 (CD134) antibody, that patients were treated with. Patients receiving dose escalation had hepatocellular carcinoma, melanoma, renal cell or head and neck cancer.

The CDR3 totals 13 residues. Trimming took off 4 bases at V and 10 bases at J, with 11 bases between the two ends. Germline CDR1 MNHNS, CDR2 SASEGT. The repertoire was sequenced with immunoSEQ multiplex PCR; TCRdb's copy has only in-frame clones and lacks some. The sample has roughly 83,000 clones, about 88% seen once; the top ten hold around 7.3%. Exclusion applied to patients with autoimmune disease history or systemic immunosuppression. The V and J genes are TRBV6-1 and TRBJ1-6; D is uncertain. The sequence derives from an adult with an advanced solid tumor such as melanoma, head and neck, liver or kidney cancer. The sample was CD4+ or CD8+ T cells sorted from blood, taken in a trial of the OX40 agonist ivuxolimab. The CDR3 reads CASSGYNDSPLHF. The CDR3, as DNA: TGTGCCAGCAGTGGCTATAATGACTCACCCCTCCACTTT.